This T cell receptor beta chain was retrieved from a study of blood T cell repertoires in COVID-19. In the study overall: Sample material is recorded as cDNA or gDNA derived from T cells, B-cell-depleted T cells, or PBMCs.

Germline V gene data show CDR1 as MNHEY and CDR2 as SMNVEV (reference sequence). The CDR3 is made up of 16 amino acids. J lost 5 bases, V lost 6 bases, and 14 bases had no gene match. Generated by immunoSEQ multiplex PCR, the TCRdb table keeps only in-frame clones and is missing some. The sample lists 150,000 to 200,000 clones; under 80% were seen once. The specimen was peripheral blood. The chain uses TRBV27 and TRBJ2-3; 7 nucleotides align to TRBD2. The sequence was obtained from a man in his fifties who had recovered from COVID-19. The CDR3 sequence: CASRLFGGASGDTQYF. The CDR3 DNA reads TGTGCCAGCAGATTGTTTGGGGGAGCTAGCGGAGATACGCAGTATTTT.